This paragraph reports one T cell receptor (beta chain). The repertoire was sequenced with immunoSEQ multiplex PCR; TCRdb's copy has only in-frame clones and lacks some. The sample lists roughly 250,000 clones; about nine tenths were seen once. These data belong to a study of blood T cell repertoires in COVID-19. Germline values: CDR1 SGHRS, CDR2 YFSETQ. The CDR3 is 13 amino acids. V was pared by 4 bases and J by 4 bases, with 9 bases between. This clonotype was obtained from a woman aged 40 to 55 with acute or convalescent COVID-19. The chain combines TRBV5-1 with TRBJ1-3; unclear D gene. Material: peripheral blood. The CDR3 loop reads CASSLGWGNTIYF. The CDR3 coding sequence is TGCGCCAGCAGCCTCGGTTGGGGAAACACCATATATTTT.